The present T cell receptor (beta chain) was sequenced within a study of blood T cell repertoires in COVID-19 (dated by TCRdb to the early 2020s). About the investigation overall: The collaborator samples originated in the United States, Italy and Spain and spanned the acute and convalescent phases of COVID-19. Deeply sampled blood TCRbeta repertoires from subjects exposed to, actively infected with, or recovered from COVID-19 were included in the dataset. HLA class I and class II types, where available, came from metadata supplied by the sample provider rather than from assay-based typing. The repertoires were released in a freely available public database meant as a resource for research on the immune response to SARS-CoV-2. The samples were drawn from two sources: the first 160 participants of the ongoing ImmuneRACE study, and 950 to 1,500 subjects contributed by 6 global collaborators. The material from the prospective study consisted of cDNA or gDNA derived from T cells, B-cell-depleted T cells, or PBMCs. A de-identified subject ID, COVID-19 status, age in years and sex were almost always included in the sample metadata. What the authors observed across the whole study: Clinical and demographic metadata were provided uncurated, with the amount varying by source and participant.

In the prospective study, participants were about 18 to 89 years old, resided in about two dozen geographic areas of the United States, and were enrolled through a virtual design. In the prospective study, cohorts were assigned on the basis of participant-reported clinical history obtained from a screening survey and a study questionnaire. Exposed participants had been in contact with someone with a PCR-confirmed or clinician-diagnosed COVID-19 case within 2 weeks of study entry. In the prospective study, mobile phlebotomists collected whole blood, serum and a nasopharyngeal or oropharyngeal swab from each participant. Additional blood draws and questionnaires over an approximately two-month period could optionally be provided by prospective study participants. Before DNA extraction, prospective study blood samples were shipped either frozen or at room temperature. The CDR1 and CDR2 encoded by the germline V gene are MRHNA and SNTAGT. The CDR3, from cysteine to phenylalanine, totals 14 residues. Here the CDR3 DNA is all that survives: 42 bases in frame from base 1. V lost 2 bases and J lost 4 bases; the stretch between them is 11 bases long.

Of note for this clone: Its antigen is currently not known. Base qualities are not recorded, but no much larger clone differs from it by a single base.

TCRbeta CDR3 regions were amplified from genomic DNA by means of the immunoSEQ Assay, a bias-controlled multiplex PCR. On the study's bioinformatics: Within the assay, amplification of reference gene primers was used to estimate how many nucleated cells each sample contained. Sequence reads were collapsed and filtered to measure the absolute abundance of every unique TCRbeta CDR3 rearrangement. For each sample, productive Simpson clonality was calculated as the square root of Simpson's diversity index across productive rearrangements. What TCRdb holds here is the immuneACCESS table cut down to in-frame rearrangements. Part of the clones is not present; checked against another copy, under half of the missing clones reflect an unresolved V gene, and the others are unexplained. V and J calls and clone size follow that table, whereas D and trimming were derived from the DNA. This sample has 400,000 to 500,000 clones in its table, and roughly 90% of those were observed once. Less than 1.5% of the sample is held by the ten biggest clonotypes.

The chain is assembled from TRBV6-4 and TRBJ1-2; a confident D gene designation cannot be given. Sequencing was performed on PBMCs or T cells enriched from blood (not recorded which). This TCR was sampled from a woman between 18 and 29 years old who had been exposed to COVID-19. The CDR3 loop reads CASSDHEVLYGYTF. The DNA reads TGTGCCAGCAGTGACCACGAGGTTCTCTATGGCTACACCTTC.